One sample yielded the 21 T cell receptor beta chains listed below, sequenced in a study of cytomegalovirus exposure and HLA in healthy donors. PCR amplification relied on 60 Vbeta primers (plus 13 Jbeta primers). The assay was immunoSEQ multiplex PCR, and TCRdb's table has in-frame clones only and misses some. The table includes 100,000 to 150,000 clones, 15% detected once. What was sequenced was PBMCs. These receptors originate from a woman aged 18-29 years in good health and CMV-seronegative.

This clone was observed a few times. The same CDR3 also results from other DNA sequences found in this sample. The rearrangement uses TRBV5-4 and TRBJ1-4, with D maybe TRBD1 (5 bases). This CDR3 has 14 residues. Trimming stripped 1 base from V and 6 bases from J, with 10 bases between. Germline loops: CDR1 SGHNT, CDR2 YYREEE (reference sequence). CDR3 bases: TGTGCCAGCAGCTTGAAGGGGTTGGATGAAAAACTGTTTTTT. The encoded protein is CASSLKGLDEKLFF.

The J gene is TRBJ1-2, the V gene TRBV5-1; the match to TRBD1 covers 7 bases. Germline V gene lookup returns CDR1 SGHRS and CDR2 YFSETQ. V shed 0 bases and J 4 bases; nucleotides not matched to a gene: 12. This CDR3 spans 17 amino acids. CDR3 in amino acids: CASSLGIGGGVPYGYTF. The CDR3 DNA sequence: TGCGCCAGCAGCTTGGGGATCGGAGGGGGCGTCCCCTATGGCTACACCTTC.

This chain uses TRBV7-7 with TRBJ2-7; D remains unclear. V lost 1 base and J lost 0, with 4 bases in between. Germline V lookup: CDR1 SSHAT, CDR2 FNYEAQ (reference sequence). The CDR3 spans 13 residues. In DNA, the CDR3 is TGTGCCAGCAGCTTAGATCGCTCCTACGAGCAGTACTTC. It is translated as CASSLDRSYEQYF.

This clone has just a few counts. The rearrangement joins TRBV10-2 to TRBJ2-7, with 7 positions matching TRBD2. This CDR3 comprises 13 residues. The V gene's germline CDR1 is WSHSY and CDR2 SAAADI. Trimming took 10 bases from V and 3 from J; bases not matched to a gene: 9. The CDR3 bases are TGCGCCACCAGAGCGGGGCTAGTCTACGAGCAGTACTTC. This sequence encodes CATRAGLVYEQYF.

This clone was found a few times. The V call is TRBV11-2, the J call TRBJ2-7; 7 bases align to TRBD1. Germline V gene data show CDR1 as SGHAT and CDR2 as FQNNGV. The CDR3 spans 16 residues. Trimming took 4 bases from V and 1 from J; bases not matched to a gene: 10. The CDR3 sequence: CASSSLQGQSSYEQYF. CDR3 bases: TGTGCCAGCAGCTCCTTACAGGGGCAAAGTTCCTACGAGCAGTACTTC.

The rearrangement uses TRBV30 and TRBJ2-2, with 12 positions matching TRBD2. The CDR3 is 16 residues long. The germline V gene has CDR1 GTSNPN and CDR2 SVGIG (reference sequence). The ends lost 5 bases at V and 7 bases at J; junction bases unmatched: 11. CDR3 in DNA: TGTGCCTGGCTGGGGGGACTAGCGGGCCCTCTCGGGGAGCTGTTTTTT. It translates to CAWLGGLAGPLGELFF.

The chain is built from TRBV18 and TRBJ1-4; 10 nucleotides match TRBD1. The CDR3 has 15 amino acids. V shed 3 bases, J shed 7 bases, and the junction held 5 bases outside the gene matches. Germline V gene sequence: CDR1 KGHSH, CDR2 LQKENI. CDR3 amino acids: CASSPGTGESEKLFF. The DNA for the CDR3 is TGTGCCAGCTCACCCGGGACAGGGGAGAGTGAAAAACTGTTTTTT. The variable domain in full, with the rest retrieved from reference TRBV18 and TRBJ1-4, is NAGVMQNPRHLVRRRGQEARLRCSPMKGHSHVYWYRQLPEEGLKFMVYLQKENIIDESGMPKERFSAEFPKEGPSILRIQQVVRGDSAAYFCASSPGTGESEKLFFGSGTQLSVL.

The chain links TRBV7-6 to TRBJ2-7; unclear D gene. Deletions cut 5 bases from V and 4 bases from J, with 9 bases between. The CDR3 consists of 12 residues. The V gene's germline CDR1 is SGHVS and CDR2 FNYEAQ. The DNA of the CDR3 is TGTGCCAGCAGCCAGAGGCCTTACGAGCAGTACTTC. Encoded protein: CASSQRPYEQYF.

J is TRBJ2-5 and V is TRBV9; a possible D gene is TRBD2 (5 bases). The V end was cut by 0 bases, the J end by 7 bases, with 13 bases between. Germline assignment: CDR1 SGDLS and CDR2 YYNGEE. CDR3 length: 14 residues. The CDR3 coding sequence is TGTGCCAGCAGCGTAGAAGGAGGAAGAGGGACCCAGTACTTC. It is translated as CASSVEGGRGTQYF.

This clone occurred a few times. The rearrangement joins TRBV19 to TRBJ2-6; possible D gene TRBD2, 5 bases. From germline, CDR1 is LNHDA and CDR2 SQIVND (reference sequence). V dropped 6 bases and J dropped 0 bases, with 6 bases sitting between them. This CDR3 region has 14 residues. The CDR3 sequence is CASRDFSGANVLTF. The CDR3 DNA reads as TGTGCCAGTAGGGACTTCTCTGGGGCCAACGTCCTGACTTTC. The full variable domain, in which reference TRBV19 and TRBJ2-6 provide the parts outside the CDR3, is DGGITQSPKYLFRKEGQNVTLSCEQNLNHDAMYWYRQDPGQGLRLIYYSQIVNDFQKGDIAEGYSVSREKKESFPLTVTSAQKNPTAFYLCASRDFSGANVLTFGAGSRLTVL.

This clone occurred a few times. The chain joins TRBV2 to TRBJ2-2; D possibly corresponds to TRBD2 (5 bases). V lost 7 bases and J 2 bases, leaving 8 bases between the germline ends. The CDR3 contains 13 residues. In germline, CDR1 is SNHLY, CDR2 FYNNEI. CDR3 amino acids: CASTRTNTGELFF. In nucleotides, the CDR3 is TGTGCCAGCACGAGGACTAACACCGGGGAGCTGTTTTTT.

The chain joins TRBV27 to TRBJ1-5, with D possibly TRBD1 on 5 matching bases. This CDR3 is built from 15 residues. Germline V gene lookup returns CDR1 MNHEY and CDR2 SMNVEV (reference sequence). With 2 bases removed from V and 6 bases from J, the gap between germline ends came to 14 bases. CDR3 in DNA: TGTGCCAGCAGTTTACTGGGCAGGGATGGTCAGCCCCAGCATTTT. Protein: CASSLLGRDGQPQHF.

This clone came up a few times. The V call is TRBV6-1, the J call TRBJ1-1; 8 bases are a match to TRBD1. The CDR3 contains 14 residues. Germline V gives CDR1 MNHNS, CDR2 SASEGT. Trimming at V came to 10 bases and at J to 0 bases, leaving 7 bases not matched to a gene. The CDR3 nucleotides read TGTGCCATCGTTCTGGACAGGGTGAACACTGAAGCTTTCTTT. Translated: CAIVLDRVNTEAFF.

Turning to this clone: This same CDR3 is encoded by further DNA sequences in the sample. The rearrangement links TRBV9 to TRBJ1-1, with D possibly matching TRBD1 (6 bases). Trimming removed 2 bases at V and 0 bases at J, with 8 bases between. The length of the CDR3 is 14 residues. The germline CDR1 and CDR2 sequences are SGDLS and YYNGEE. In DNA, the CDR3 is TGTGCCAGCAGCGTCCAGGGGATGAACACTGAAGCTTTCTTT. Its protein is CASSVQGMNTEAFF. Based on the CDR3 plus reference TRBV9 and TRBJ1-1, the full variable domain is DSGVTQTPKHLITATGQRVTLRCSPRSGDLSVYWYQQSLDQGLQFLIQYYNGEERAKGNILERFSAQQFPDLHSELNLSSLELGDSALYFCASSVQGMNTEAFFGQGTRLTVV.

This sequence joins TRBV10-3 and TRBJ2-1; 8 bases map to TRBD1. Trimming removed 7 bases from V and 8 bases from J; junction bases left unmatched: 4. Germline V CDR1 and CDR2: ENHRY, SYGVKD. The length of the CDR3 is 12 residues. DNA for the CDR3: TGTGCCATCACCGGACAGGGAGATGAGCAGTTCTTC. As protein: CAITGQGDEQFF.

This clone came up a few times. The V call is TRBV27, the J call TRBJ2-3, with D possibly matching TRBD2 (6 bases). The CDR3 runs to 14 residues. CDR1 is MNHEY and CDR2 is SMNVEV in the germline V gene (reference sequence). V was trimmed by 3 bases and J by 5 bases, leaving 12 bases between them. This chain's CDR3 is CASSFLEGLDTQYF. DNA for the CDR3: TGTGCCAGCAGTTTCCTGGAGGGGCTAGATACGCAGTATTTT.

Ten or more counts support this clone. The sample carries other DNA sequences with the same CDR3. The gene calls are TRBV19 and TRBJ1-1; a possible D gene is TRBD1 (6 bases). Trimming took off 5 bases at V and 4 bases at J, with 11 bases between the two ends. The length of the CDR3 is 13 residues. Germline V CDR1 and CDR2: LNHDA, SQIVND (reference sequence). CDR3 residues: CASSLQGSTEAFF. The DNA of the CDR3 is TGTGCCAGTAGTCTACAGGGAAGCACTGAAGCTTTCTTT.

This clone has only a few counts. The chain combines TRBV5-1 with TRBJ2-2; 8 bases are shared with TRBD1. Trimming at V came to 4 bases and at J to 4 bases, leaving 6 bases not matched to a gene. Germline assignment: CDR1 SGHRS and CDR2 YFSETQ. The CDR3 contains 15 residues. CDR3 nucleotides: TGCGCCAGCAGCGCCAAGACAGGGGTCACCGGGGAGCTGTTTTTT. It specifies CASSAKTGVTGELFF.

This clone appeared a few times. Other DNA sequences from this sample encode an identical CDR3 as well. The chain is built from TRBV9 and TRBJ1-2; possibly TRBD1 for D (6 bases). The V end was cut by 0 bases, the J end by 1 base, with 10 bases between. Per the germline V gene, CDR1 is SGDLS and CDR2 is YYNGEE. The CDR3 consists of 15 residues. The CDR3 region has the DNA TGTGCCAGCAGCGTAGGAGGACAGAGTAACTATGGCTACACCTTC. It codes for CASSVGGQSNYGYTF. Variable domain in full (rest from reference TRBV9 and TRBJ1-2): DSGVTQTPKHLITATGQRVTLRCSPRSGDLSVYWYQQSLDQGLQFLIQYYNGEERAKGNILERFSAQQFPDLHSELNLSSLELGDSALYFCASSVGGQSNYGYTFGSGTRLTVV.

This rearrangement joins TRBV28 to TRBJ1-6, with TRBD1 identical over 9 bases. Germline trimming cut 4 bases from V and 9 bases from J; bases unmatched to any gene: 7. The CDR3 spans 15 residues. Germline V gives CDR1 MDHEN, CDR2 SYDVKM. CDR3 coding DNA: TGTGCCAGCAGTTCTTTCGGACAGGGGACTTCACCCCTCCACTTT. This sequence encodes CASSSFGQGTSPLHF.

V gene TRBV6-5 combines with J gene TRBJ1-1, with D possibly being TRBD1 (5 bases). The CDR3 has 15 residues. In germline, CDR1 is MNHEY, CDR2 SVGAGI. Between the trimmed V and J ends, which lost 6 bases and 2 bases, there was a span of 16 bases. CDR3 amino acids: CASSPNFGANTEAFF. In nucleotides, the CDR3 is TGTGCCAGCAGCCCTAATTTTGGGGCCAACACTGAAGCTTTCTTT.